There are many counts of the clone carrying this T cell receptor (beta chain). Its target is not known. The data were obtained in a study of metastatic and nonmetastatic thyroid tumors. Study background: Across peripheral blood and tumor or nodule tissue samples taken from malignant and benign thyroid patients, the repertoires were compared with one another.

All patients were untreated before thyroid surgery. Germline V gene data show CDR1 as MNHEY and CDR2 as SMNVEV (reference sequence). With 5 bases clipped from V and 0 bases from J, the junction kept 5 bases outside the gene matches. The CDR3 extends over 15 amino acids. Study-level results: Within blood and tumor, benign nodules reportedly had significantly lower TCR beta diversity than malignant thyroid tumors did.

Original handling: The authors used CDR3 differences across clinicopathological groups to build a distant-metastasis classifier for papillary thyroid cancer. MiXCR was used by TCRdb to re-call the PCR reads. The V and J calls and clone size come from TCRdb's table, not from the authors' own analysis. The table has 75,000 to 100,000 clones, roughly 13% seen once. Sequenced material: blood. This chain links TRBV27 with TRBJ1-1, with 8 bases fitting TRBD1. The clonotype comes from a female donor with papillary thyroid cancer or a benign thyroid nodule (not recorded which). Some clones in this sample may be carry-over from other donors' samples. The chain's CDR3 is CASSPRQGMNTEAFF. The CDR3 nucleotides are TGTGCCAGCAGTCCCCGACAGGGGATGAACACTGAAGCTTTCTTT.